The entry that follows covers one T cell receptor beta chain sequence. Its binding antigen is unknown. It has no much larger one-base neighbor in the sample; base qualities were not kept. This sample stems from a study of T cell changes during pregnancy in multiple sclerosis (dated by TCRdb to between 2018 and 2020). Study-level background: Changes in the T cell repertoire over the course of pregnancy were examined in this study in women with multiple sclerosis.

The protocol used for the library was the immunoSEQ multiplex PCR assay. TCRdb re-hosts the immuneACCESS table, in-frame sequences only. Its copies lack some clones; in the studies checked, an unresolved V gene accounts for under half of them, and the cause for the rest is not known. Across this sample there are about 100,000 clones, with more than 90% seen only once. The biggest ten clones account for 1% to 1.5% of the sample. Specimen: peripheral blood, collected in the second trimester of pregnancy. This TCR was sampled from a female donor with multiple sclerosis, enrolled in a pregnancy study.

The nucleotides are TGTGCCAGCAGCTTACGGGGTGAACATGAAAAACTGTTTTTT. Its coded protein is CASSLRGEHEKLFF. Rearrangement joined TRBV7-9 to TRBJ1-4; the D gene remains uncertain. Cut back by 2 bases and 6 bases, the V and J ends lie 10 bases apart. CDR1 is given as SEHNR and CDR2 as FQNEAQ, both from the germline V gene (reference sequence). CDR3 length: 14 amino acids, cysteine to phenylalanine. This entry keeps only the CDR3 DNA: 42 bases, framed from base 1.